Sequencing of this TCR beta chain was carried out in a study of Graves' ophthalmopathy and Graves' hyperthyroidism. Study results and limitations: Detection in blood was also observed for most expanded thyroid clonotypes above 0.001 frequency.

Germline V gene sequence: CDR1 SGHAT, CDR2 FQDESV (reference sequence). The junction had 12 bases not matched to a gene; V was cut back by 5 bases and J by 6 bases. The CDR3 has 16 amino acids. Hyperthyroidism showing no ophthalmopathy within 18 months of follow-up was stable. Reliance was placed on clinical symptoms, serum thyroxine, TRAb, thyroid ultrasound and orbital computed tomography for diagnosis. TCR beta CDR3 regions were amplified from RNA transcripts. Investigators did first-round RT-PCR with HTBI primers, then second-round multiplex PCR. One entry per CDR3 protein results from TCRdb running MiXCR on the multiplex PCR reads. This table has more than 300,000 distinct CDR3 sequences, about a sixth appearing once. As to this clonotype: The antigen is not known.

The chain joins TRBV11-1 to TRBJ1-2, with TRBD1 matching 10 bases. Sequenced material: peripheral blood. This clonotype originated in an adult woman with stable Graves' hyperthyroidism. The CDR3 DNA is TGTGCCAGCAGCATGACGCCTCCGGGACAGGGGAATGGCTACACCTTC. Protein product: CASSMTPPGQGNGYTF.